These 3 T cell receptor beta chains originate from one sample sequenced in a study of prognosis after radiotherapy for stage I lung cancer. Amplification of TCR beta CDR3 from genomic DNA used two-round multiplex PCR. Individual primers that were specific to each TRBV and TRBJ gene served in first-round PCR. From the multiplex PCR reads, TCRdb called clonotypes with MiXCR, one entry per CDR3 protein. The table records 13,000 or so distinct CDR3 sequences, around half of them present only once. Sequences were derived from PBMCs, sampled before or after stereotactic body radiation therapy (not recorded which). The receptors were sampled from a donor aged 50 or older with non-small cell lung cancer.

The chain recombines TRBV19 with TRBJ2-1; 8 nucleotides align to TRBD2. The CDR3 totals 18 residues. In germline, CDR1 is LNHDA, CDR2 SQIVND (reference sequence). Trimming removed 3 bases from V and 0 bases from J; junction bases left unmatched: 10. CDR3 sequence: CASSIFGSGKSSYNEQFF. For the CDR3, the DNA is TGTGCCAGTAGTATCTTTGGTAGCGGGAAAAGCTCCTACAATGAGCAGTTCTTC.

This clonotype has at least ten counts. The chain recombines TRBV12-3 or TRBV12-4 with TRBJ2-3; possibly TRBD2 for D (10 bases). V dropped 5 bases and J dropped 8 bases, with 29 bases sitting between them. This CDR3 has 18 amino acids. CDR3 sequence: CASSPQGALAGAGGTQYF. As DNA, the CDR3 is TGTGCCAGCAGTCCACAGGGGGCTCTAGCGGGGGCAGGAGGTACGCAGTATTTT.

This chain uses TRBV6-1 with TRBJ2-7, with D perhaps matching TRBD1 (5 bases). This CDR3 spans 15 amino acids. V was clipped by 2 bases and J by 3 bases, with 14 bases between them. Germline V lookup: CDR1 MNHNS, CDR2 SASEGT. The CDR3, as DNA: TGTGCCAGCAGTGAATGGGCAGCAGGGATCTACGAGCAGTACTTC. Its protein is CASSEWAAGIYEQYF.